Below, 30 T cell receptor beta chains from the same sample are listed, as sequenced in a study of T cell responses to AZD1222 COVID-19 vaccine. Here immunoSEQ multiplex PCR was the method, and the copy in TCRdb shows in-frame clones only, minus some. The sample consists of 100,000 or so clones, roughly 84% of them appearing once. The sequencing here drew on peripheral blood, taken on day 0 of AZD1222 vaccination. The receptor set was obtained from an adult in good health.

The chain links TRBV19 to TRBJ1-5; 7 nucleotides match TRBD1. This CDR3 contains 15 residues. Germline values: CDR1 LNHDA, CDR2 SQIVND (reference sequence). The trim removed 5 bases at V and 0 bases at J, leaving 4 bases unmatched. CDR3 DNA: TGTGCCAGTAGTGCAGACAGGGTTAGCAATCAGCCCCAGCATTTT. Protein product: CASSADRVSNQPQHF.

The chain recombines TRBV24-1 with TRBJ1-5, with D unresolved. The CDR3 length is 16 residues. V was clipped by 2 bases and J by 2 bases, with 12 bases between them. Looked up from germline, CDR1 is KGHDR and CDR2 is SFDVKD. The CDR3, as DNA: TGTGCCACCAGTGATTCGGGTTTCGAAGGCAATCAGCCCCAGCATTTT. It encodes CATSDSGFEGNQPQHF.

This sequence joins TRBV29-1 and TRBJ2-2; weak D call: TRBD1 (6 bases). Looked up from germline, CDR1 is SQVTM and CDR2 is ANQGSEA. CDR3 size: 13 residues. V dropped 5 bases and J dropped 4 bases, with 11 bases sitting between them. CDR3: CSVRQGSTGELFF. DNA of the CDR3: TGCAGCGTTAGGCAGGGGTCCACCGGGGAGCTGTTTTTT.

This rearrangement joins TRBV3-1 (or the pseudogene TRBV3-2) to TRBJ2-5; D is perhaps TRBD2 (5 bases). From germline, CDR1 is LGHDT and CDR2 YNNKEL (reference sequence). This CDR3 is 15 amino acids long. The V gene lost 7 bases and the J gene lost 4 bases, with 19 bases spanning the gap. CDR3 nucleotide sequence: TGTGCCAGCAATGGGAACGGGGTTGAACGAGAGACCCAGTACTTC. Amino acid sequence: CASNGNGVERETQYF.

The V gene is TRBV6-7, the J gene TRBJ2-7; maybe TRBD1 (5 bases). TRBV6-7 is flagged as an ORF with uncertain function. The CDR3 has 15 amino acids. Trimming took 6 bases from V and 0 from J, leaving 15 bases between them. This chain's CDR3 is CASRPAQVNSYEQYV. The CDR3 DNA is TGTGCCAGCAGACCGGCACAGGTAAACTCCTACGAGCAGTACGTC.

In its sample, this clone was seen once. This CDR3 is CASSLGQSTGELFF. The CDR3 DNA is TGTGCCAGCAGCTTAGGTCAGAGCACCGGGGAGCTGTTTTTT. The chain uses TRBV7-3 and TRBJ2-2; D is uncertain. Trimming left V 2 bases short and J 4 bases short, with 8 bases between. The length of the CDR3 is 14 residues. Germline CDR1 SGHTA, CDR2 FQGTGA.

The V gene is TRBV11-3, the J gene TRBJ1-6, with D possibly being TRBD1 (6 bases). The length of the CDR3 is 14 residues. Germline lookup yields CDR1 SGHNT and CDR2 YENEEA. V dropped 4 bases and J dropped 4 bases, with 8 bases sitting between them. The CDR3 here is CASSSQGYNSPLHF. CDR3 sequence (DNA): TGTGCCAGCAGCTCCCAGGGGTATAATTCACCCCTCCACTTT.

This chain links TRBV29-1 with TRBJ2-1; D unclear. V was clipped by 3 bases and J by 12 bases, with 9 bases between them. CDR3 length equals 10 residues. Looked up from germline, CDR1 is SQVTM and CDR2 is ANQGSEA. CDR3 nucleotide sequence: TGCAGCGTTGAGGAGTTGTGGCAGTTCTTC. Translation: CSVEELWQFF.

V is TRBV29-1 and J is TRBJ2-7, with D perhaps TRBD2 (5 bases). Germline CDR1 SQVTM, CDR2 ANQGSEA. The V end was cut by 7 bases, the J end by 4 bases, with 17 bases between. This CDR3 is 13 amino acids long. CDR3 DNA: TGCAGCGCCCATTCGCCGGGGAGTTACGAGCAGTACTTC. Protein sequence: CSAHSPGSYEQYF.

This clone was counted only a few times. This chain links TRBV23-1 with TRBJ1-5; maybe TRBD1 (6 bases). TRBV23-1 is an ORF; its function is uncertain. Trimming took off 7 bases at V and 0 bases at J, with 25 bases between the two ends. This CDR3 spans 19 amino acids. CDR3 in amino acids: CASTLRGGNPPHSNQPQHF. In nucleotides, the CDR3 is TGCGCCAGCACCCTCAGGGGAGGGAACCCCCCACATAGCAATCAGCCCCAGCATTTT.

The V and J genes are TRBV19 and TRBJ1-2, with no clear D. Germline CDR1 LNHDA, CDR2 SQIVND (reference sequence). Trimming removed 8 bases from V and 6 bases from J, with 13 bases in between. This CDR3 has 12 residues. The CDR3 region is CASPKSGNGYTF. DNA of the CDR3: TGTGCCAGTCCTAAGTCCGGGAATGGCTACACCTTC.

V and J are TRBV4-3 and TRBJ2-1; D perhaps matches TRBD1 (6 bases). The CDR3 spans 14 residues. Between the trimmed V and J ends, which lost 0 bases and 7 bases, there was a span of 10 bases. Per germline, CDR1 LGHNA and CDR2 YSLEER. The chain's CDR3 is CASSQDRGRNEQFF. CDR3 bases: TGCGCCAGCAGCCAAGACAGGGGTAGGAATGAGCAGTTCTTC.

V and J are TRBV12-5 and TRBJ1-2; maybe TRBD1 (5 bases). The length of the CDR3 is 14 residues. With 5 bases removed from V and 4 bases from J, the gap between germline ends came to 14 bases. Per the germline V gene, CDR1 is LGHNT and CDR2 is FRNRAP. CDR3 protein: CASGRQGSGYGYTF. CDR3 nucleotides: TGTGCTAGTGGTAGGCAGGGTAGTGGCTATGGCTACACCTTC.

This clone was seen once. The rearrangement joins TRBV7-2 to TRBJ1-1; no reliable D call. The V gene lost 5 bases and the J gene lost 5 bases, with 15 bases spanning the gap. This CDR3 is built from 14 residues. Germline loops: CDR1 SGHTA, CDR2 FQGNSA. The CDR3 region has the DNA TGTGCCAGCAGCCCGGCGGTCGGGTATACTGAAGCTTTCTTT. It codes for CASSPAVGYTEAFF.

The chain carries TRBV12-3 or TRBV12-4 and TRBJ1-5, with a weak D call TRBD1 (5 bases). V was cut by 3 bases and J by 9 bases, with 12 bases left in between. The CDR3 length is 13 residues. CDR3 in DNA: TGTGCCAGCAGTTTGGCGGGGCCGGGGCCCCAGCATTTT. Translating it yields CASSLAGPGPQHF.

The chain has TRBV28 and TRBJ2-7; D is possibly TRBD1 (5 bases). Germline CDR1 and CDR2: MDHEN and SYDVKM. There are 15 residues in the CDR3. With 10 bases removed from V and 0 bases from J, the gap between germline ends came to 19 bases. CDR3 residues: CATLLYNRLSYEQYF. The CDR3 DNA is TGTGCCACCCTGCTGTATAACAGGCTCTCCTACGAGCAGTACTTC.

The rearrangement links TRBV2 to TRBJ1-1; D call uncertain. CDR3 length: 14 residues. V dropped 4 bases and J dropped 1 base, with 10 bases sitting between them. Germline CDR1 SNHLY, CDR2 FYNNEI. CDR3 nucleotide sequence: TGTGCCAGCAGTGTGCAGCCTGGGAACACTGAAGCTTTCTTT. Protein product: CASSVQPGNTEAFF.

The V and J genes are TRBV6-6 and TRBJ2-7, with 9 bases identical to TRBD1. The CDR3 length is 16 residues. J was trimmed by 6 bases and V by 2 bases; bases with no gene match: 11. Germline V CDR1 and CDR2: MNHNY, SVGAGI (reference sequence). The CDR3 nucleotides read TGTGCCAGCAGTTACGACAGGGGACAGGGAGATCGCGAGCAGTACGTC. Translated, it gives CASSYDRGQGDREQYV.

V gene TRBV19 combines with J gene TRBJ2-1; 10 nucleotides align to TRBD2. Unmatched junction bases numbered 8, after V lost 3 bases and J lost 6 bases. Per the germline V gene, CDR1 is LNHDA and CDR2 is SQIVND (reference sequence). This CDR3 is built from 16 residues. This CDR3 is CASSIIAGGLGNEQFF. Written as DNA, the CDR3 is TGTGCCAGTAGTATCATAGCGGGAGGTCTTGGCAATGAGCAGTTCTTC.

The chain couples TRBV18 to TRBJ1-5; 8 bases agree with TRBD1. CDR3 size: 14 residues. Trimming cost V 5 bases and J 4 bases; bases outside gene matches: 4. The germline gives CDR1 KGHSH, CDR2 LQKENI. The CDR3 here is CASSGQGGNQPQHF. In nucleotides, the CDR3 is TGTGCCAGCTCAGGACAGGGTGGGAATCAGCCCCAGCATTTT.

This chain uses TRBV5-1 with TRBJ2-7; 11 positions match TRBD2. The V segment lost 0 bases and the J segment 6 bases; nucleotides outside the gene matches: 2. Germline assignment: CDR1 SGHRS and CDR2 YFSETQ. The CDR3 length is 14 residues. The CDR3 loop is CASSLALAGGEQYF. The CDR3 DNA sequence: TGCGCCAGCAGCTTGGCCCTAGCGGGAGGCGAGCAGTACTTC.

The gene calls are TRBV18 and TRBJ1-1, with D maybe TRBD1 (5 bases). Germline lookup yields CDR1 KGHSH and CDR2 LQKENI. V shed 3 bases and J shed 2 bases, with 13 bases lying between them. CDR3 length: 15 residues. The CDR3 bases are TGTGCCAGCTCACCCACCGGGACGGTCAACACTGAAGCTTTCTTT. It is translated as CASSPTGTVNTEAFF.

The V call is TRBV12-3 or TRBV12-4, the J call TRBJ1-1; no clear D gene. Between the trimmed V and J ends, which lost 2 bases and 5 bases, there was a span of 9 bases. CDR3 length equals 13 residues. The CDR3 nucleotides are TGTGCCAGCAGTTTATCGGGGTTGACTGAAGCTTTCTTT. It specifies CASSLSGLTEAFF.

The chain recombines TRBV4-2 with TRBJ1-6; 7 nucleotides line up with TRBD1. Germline CDR1 and CDR2: LGHNA and YNFKEQ. V shed 3 bases and J 7 bases; nucleotides not matched to a gene: 6. This CDR3 has 15 residues. The DNA for the CDR3 is TGTGCCAGCAGCCATGAGACAGGGCGGAATTCACCCCTCCACTTT. It encodes CASSHETGRNSPLHF.

The chain employs TRBV2 and TRBJ1-2, with TRBD1 as a possible D gene (6 bases). V lost 4 bases, J lost 8 bases, and 14 bases lay in between. CDR3 size: 13 residues. CDR1 and CDR2 (germline): SNHLY, FYNNEI. The CDR3 DNA is TGTGCCAGCAGTGGAAACAGGGTTTGGGGCTACACCTTC. The encoded protein is CASSGNRVWGYTF.

This clone occurred once. The chain employs TRBV3-1 (or the pseudogene TRBV3-2) and TRBJ2-7, with D perhaps TRBD1 (5 bases). Trimming cost V 1 base and J 4 bases, with 14 bases left between them. Germline CDR1 LGHDT, CDR2 YNNKEL (reference sequence). The CDR3 runs 15 residues. The CDR3 loop is CASSQGTTTTYEQYF. CDR3 coding DNA: TGTGCCAGCAGCCAAGGGACAACGACGACTTACGAGCAGTACTTC.

The V call is TRBV3-1 (or the pseudogene TRBV3-2), the J call TRBJ1-2; D may be TRBD1 (5 bases). The CDR3 is made up of 12 amino acids. Germline V gene data show CDR1 as LGHDT and CDR2 as YNNKEL (reference sequence). V gave up 8 bases and J gave up 5 bases, with 12 bases separating them. Written as DNA, the CDR3 is TGTGCCAGCGACCGTGGGGGATATGGCTACACCTTC. It specifies CASDRGGYGYTF.

The V and J genes are TRBV5-4 and TRBJ2-1; perhaps TRBD1 as D (5 bases). The CDR3 covers 17 residues. The V and J ends lost 0 bases and 4 bases respectively, with 17 bases between them. The germline gives CDR1 SGHNT, CDR2 YYREEE (reference sequence). The CDR3 reads CASSLGGPGSRYNEQFF. CDR3 nucleotide sequence: TGTGCCAGCAGCTTGGGGGGCCCGGGCAGCCGTTACAATGAGCAGTTCTTC.

The sample holds one count of this clone. The genes are TRBV29-1 and TRBJ1-2; D not resolved. Germline CDR1 is SQVTM and CDR2 is ANQGSEA. V gave up 7 bases and J gave up 5 bases, with 8 bases separating them. This CDR3 contains 10 residues. The CDR3 region is CSADGYGYTF. As DNA, the CDR3 is TGCAGCGCAGACGGATATGGCTACACCTTC. The variable domain in full, completed from reference TRBV29-1 and TRBJ1-2, reads SAVISQKPSRDICQRGTSLTIQCQVDSQVTMMFWYRQQPGQSLTLIATANQGSEATYESGFVIDKFPISRPNLTFSTLTVSNMSPEDSSIYLCSADGYGYTFGSGTRLTVV.

The chain uses TRBV5-1 and TRBJ2-3, with D possibly being TRBD1 or TRBD2 (6 bases each). Trimming left V 3 bases short and J 3 bases short, with 20 bases between. Germline CDR1 and CDR2: SGHRS and YFSETQ. There are 17 residues in the CDR3. CDR3 in amino acids: CASSWDARGAQTDTQYF. The CDR3 DNA sequence: TGCGCCAGCAGCTGGGACGCGAGGGGGGCGCAAACAGATACGCAGTATTTT.